Described below is a single T cell receptor beta chain sequence and its context. Its target is unknown. The PCR used 60 Vbeta and 13 Jbeta primers. The method was immunoSEQ multiplex PCR; TCRdb's version includes in-frame clones alone and lacks a portion of them. There are around 120,000 clones in the sample; roughly 83% occur only once, and around 1.2% lies in the top ten. This sample is drawn from a study of cytomegalovirus exposure and HLA in healthy donors. Overall study: Unique TCRs numbering around 85 million, obtained from HLA-typed donors, made up an early data release.

Points from the study as a whole: For cytomegalovirus status, the classifier reportedly gave diagnoses with high specificity and sensitivity.

V lost 5 bases, J lost 3 bases, and 17 bases lay in between. CDR1 MNHEY and CDR2 SMNVEV come from the germline V gene (reference sequence). The CDR3 runs to 15 residues. V gene TRBV27 combines with J gene TRBJ2-7; no definite D call. Source material: PBMCs. The receptor comes from a girl aged 2-15 years in good health and CMV-seronegative. This CDR3 is CASSLAFSAGYEQYF. The DNA for the CDR3 is TGTGCCAGCAGTCTTGCCTTCAGCGCCGGCTACGAGCAGTACTTC.